This section outlines one T cell receptor beta chain sequence together with its context. In germline, CDR1 is SGHNT, CDR2 YENEEA. V lost 6 bases and J 0 bases, leaving 15 bases between the germline ends. This CDR3 comprises 16 residues. TCRdb's table, derived via immunoSEQ multiplex PCR, lists solely in-frame clones and lacks some. Here the sample spans around 230,000 clones, 75% to 85% being singletons. This sample is drawn from a study of blood T cell repertoires in COVID-19. While infection was still active, Seattle patients were enrolled and then followed longitudinally. The chain combines TRBV11-3 with TRBJ1-5, with D perhaps TRBD1 (6 bases). The sequence came from a man in his fifties or sixties with COVID-19, enrolled during active disease. The source material was peripheral blood. Written as DNA, the CDR3 is TGTGCCAGCAGTCCGGAGACAGGCTATAGCAATCAGCCCCAGCATTTT. Amino acid sequence: CASSPETGYSNQPQHF.